Each of the 21 T cell receptor beta chains below was sequenced from the same sample in a study of vaccination and CD4 T cells after COVID-19. The Oncomine TCR Beta short-read assay generated sequence data from the DNA of cultured CD4+ T cells. Once CD4+ T cells had been cultured, genomic DNA was extracted from them. A single record per CDR3 protein comes from TCRdb applying MiXCR to the PCR reads. Here the sample spans 11,000 or so distinct CDR3 sequences, roughly 43% being singletons. These receptors' antigens are unknown. Stated treatment: roughly 10-day PBMC culture with coronavirus spike peptide pools or control peptides (ViraFEST assay). According to the study, CD4+ T cells from the unexposed donor were gathered ahead of the COVID-19 pandemic (2011-2018). Sequencing input: CD4+ T cells from blood, cultured in vitro. The receptors come from a human donor in good health.

In its sample, this clonotype was seen a few times. This sequence joins TRBV20-1 and TRBJ2-7, with 10 bases aligning to TRBD2. The CDR3 runs 14 residues. The germline CDR1 and CDR2 sequences are DFQATT and SNEGSKA (reference sequence). Trimming removed 4 bases from V and 1 base from J; junction bases left unmatched: 4. DNA of the CDR3: TGCAGTGCTACTTTTAGCGGGGGGTCCTACGAGCAGTACTTC. Its translation: CSATFSGGSYEQYF.

The chain recombines TRBV7-3 with TRBJ2-1, with no clear D. The CDR3 covers 13 residues. Germline V CDR1 and CDR2: SGHTA, FQGTGA. Trimming stripped 2 bases from V and 5 bases from J, with 7 bases between. The CDR3 sequence is CASSLWQDNEQFF. Here the CDR3 DNA reads TGTGCCAGCAGCTTATGGCAGGACAATGAGCAGTTCTTC.

The rearrangement uses TRBV19 and TRBJ2-3; the match to TRBD2 covers 7 bases. CDR1 is LNHDA, CDR2 SQIVND, per germline (reference sequence). This CDR3 contains 16 residues. Trimming removed 5 bases from V and 1 base from J; junction bases left unmatched: 9. The CDR3 nucleotides read TGTGCCAGTAGTCCGGGACTAACCCGGGGCACAGATACGCAGTATTTT. It yields the protein CASSPGLTRGTDTQYF.

This sequence joins TRBV11-3 and TRBJ2-1, with 10 bases fitting TRBD2. This CDR3 spans 15 amino acids. Trimming cost V 5 bases and J 5 bases; bases outside gene matches: 6. Germline CDR1 and CDR2: SGHNT and YENEEA. CDR3 DNA: TGTGCCAGCAGCCTGACTAGCGGGCCCCACAATGAGCAGTTCTTC. It is translated as CASSLTSGPHNEQFF. Combining the CDR3 with reference TRBV11-3 and TRBJ2-1 gives the whole variable domain EAGVVQSPRYKIIEKKQPVAFWCNPISGHNTLYWYLQNLGQGPELLIRYENEEAVDDSQLPKDRFSAERLKGVDSTLKIQPAELGDSAVYLCASSLTSGPHNEQFFGPGTRLTVL.

CDR3 sequence reads: CASRSSDRVNYGYTF. As DNA, the CDR3 is TGTGCCAGCAGATCCTCGGACAGGGTTAACTATGGCTACACCTTC. The chain employs TRBV6-2 or TRBV6-3 and TRBJ1-2; 8 bases match TRBD1. The junction had 7 bases not matched to a gene; V was cut back by 6 bases and J by 1 base. CDR1 MNHEY and CDR2 SVGEGT come from the germline V gene. The CDR3 is made up of 15 amino acids.

The count of this clonotype is one. This chain connects TRBV6-2 or TRBV6-3 to TRBJ2-5; 8 nucleotides match TRBD1. The germline gives CDR1 MNHEY, CDR2 SVGEGT. This CDR3 region has 14 residues. V dropped 6 bases and J dropped 3; count of bases not matched to a gene: 6. The chain's CDR3 is CASSPGTGKETQYF. The CDR3 region has the DNA TGTGCCAGCAGCCCCGGGACAGGAAAAGAGACCCAGTACTTC.

This clonotype appeared a few times. The chain has TRBV20-1 and TRBJ1-5, with D perhaps matching TRBD1 (5 bases). Germline lookup yields CDR1 DFQATT and CDR2 SNEGSKA (reference sequence). The V end was cut by 7 bases, the J end by 11 bases, with 18 bases between. The CDR3 loop spans 12 amino acids. CDR3 amino acids: CSVRDGGKSQHF. The CDR3 region has the DNA TGCAGTGTAAGGGACGGAGGAAAGTCCCAGCATTTT.

The chain employs TRBV7-3 and TRBJ1-1; D uncertain. V was trimmed by 4 bases and J by 0 bases, leaving 9 bases between them. This CDR3 region has 14 residues. Germline CDR1 and CDR2: SGHTA and FQGTGA. This CDR3 is CASSSSPVNTEAFF. CDR3 bases: TGTGCCAGCAGCTCGTCTCCAGTGAACACTGAAGCTTTCTTT.

This clonotype was counted between two and nine times. The CDR3 region is CASSIGANQETQYF. CDR3 sequence (DNA): TGTGCCAGTAGTATAGGGGCCAACCAAGAGACCCAGTACTTC. J is TRBJ2-5 and V is TRBV19; D is ambiguous. From germline, CDR1 is LNHDA and CDR2 SQIVND (reference sequence). V lost 1 base and J 0 bases, leaving 6 bases between the germline ends. The CDR3 has 14 amino acids.

This clonotype turned up a few times. V is TRBV27 and J is TRBJ1-2; a possible D gene is TRBD1 (5 bases). This CDR3 contains 15 residues. V was pared by 1 base and J by 3 bases, with 12 bases between. The germline gives CDR1 MNHEY, CDR2 SMNVEV (reference sequence). CDR3 nucleotide sequence: TGTGCCAGCAGTTTATATCAGGGAGGCGACTATGGCTACACCTTC. Translation gives CASSLYQGGDYGYTF.

The chain uses TRBV7-9 and TRBJ2-1, with D tentatively TRBD1 or TRBD2 (6 bases each). The CDR3 spans 13 residues. CDR1 is SEHNR, CDR2 FQNEAQ, per germline (reference sequence). The ends were cut back, 5 bases at V and 8 bases at J, with 13 bases in the middle. DNA of the CDR3: TGTGCCAGCAGCGGGGGGCAGGCCCATGAGCAGTTCTTC. Translated: CASSGGQAHEQFF.

The J gene is TRBJ2-1, the V gene TRBV7-3, with 9 positions matching TRBD2. The V gene end was trimmed by 2 bases and the J gene end by 8 bases; junction bases not matched to a gene: 10. CDR3 length equals 16 residues. Germline V gene data show CDR1 as SGHTA and CDR2 as FQGTGA. The CDR3 DNA reads TGTGCCAGCAGCTTATCTTTAGCGGGGGCTGGGGATGAGCAGTTCTTC. Encoded protein: CASSLSLAGAGDEQFF. Full variable domain (missing parts from reference TRBV7-3 and TRBJ2-1): GAGVSQTPSNKVTEKGKYVELRCDPISGHTALYWYRQSLGQGPEFLIYFQGTGAADDSGLPNDRFFAVRPEGSVSTLKIQRTERGDSAVYLCASSLSLAGAGDEQFFGPGTRLTVL.

The gene calls are TRBV28 and TRBJ1-3, with D perhaps matching TRBD1 (6 bases). The CDR3 sequence is 13 residues long. Germline CDR1 MDHEN, CDR2 SYDVKM. V lost 4 bases and J 3 bases, leaving 7 bases between the germline ends. CDR3 region: CASSSTGGNTIYF. The CDR3 DNA reads as TGTGCCAGCAGTTCGACAGGTGGAAACACCATATATTTT.

V and J are TRBV20-1 and TRBJ1-6; D may be TRBD1 (5 bases). The CDR3 contains 17 residues. The V gene's germline CDR1 is DFQATT and CDR2 SNEGSKA (reference sequence). The V gene lost 6 bases and the J gene lost 5 bases, with 23 bases spanning the gap. The CDR3 loop is CSAHLVQGEFDNSPLHF. CDR3 nucleotide sequence: TGCAGTGCCCATTTGGTCCAGGGAGAGTTTGATAATTCACCCCTCCACTTT.

J is TRBJ2-1 and V is TRBV20-1, with 7 bases lining up with TRBD2. CDR3 length: 13 residues. Germline loops: CDR1 DFQATT, CDR2 SNEGSKA (reference sequence). J lost 10 bases, V lost 3 bases, and 9 bases had no gene match. The CDR3 DNA reads as TGCAGTGCTAGCGTGGCGGGAGAAGACGAGCAGTTCTTC. It translates to CSASVAGEDEQFF.

The chain combines TRBV15 with TRBJ1-3; D uncertain. Germline CDR1 is LNHNV and CDR2 is YYDKDF (reference sequence). V gave up 0 bases and J gave up 4 bases, with 13 bases separating them. This CDR3 is built from 16 residues. In DNA, the CDR3 is TGTGCCACCAGCAGAGATAGGAGGGTGTGGGGAAACACCATATATTTT. This gives the protein CATSRDRRVWGNTIYF.

The CDR3 DNA reads as TGTGCCAGCAGGGGACTAGCGGGAGGGGACAATGAGCAGTTCTTC. Encoded protein: CASRGLAGGDNEQFF. The chain uses TRBV27 and TRBJ2-1; 16 bases fit TRBD2. V was clipped by 6 bases and J by 5 bases; unmatched bases: 1. The CDR3 consists of 15 residues. Germline CDR1 and CDR2: MNHEY and SMNVEV (reference sequence).

This clonotype was detected a few times. The CDR3 bases are TGTGCCATCAGTGGGGCTAGCCAAGAGACCCAGTACTTC. As protein: CAISGASQETQYF. The chain couples TRBV10-3 to TRBJ2-5; D not resolved. Looked up from germline, CDR1 is ENHRY and CDR2 is SYGVKD. This CDR3 is 13 amino acids long. V gave up 4 bases and J gave up 1 base, with 7 bases separating them.

Only a few counts were recorded for this clonotype. V gene TRBV19 combines with J gene TRBJ2-7, with TRBD1 matching over 8 bases. This CDR3 region has 15 residues. Unmatched junction bases numbered 8, after V lost 6 bases and J lost 1 base. Germline CDR1 reads LNHDA; CDR2 reads SQIVND (reference sequence). The CDR3 DNA sequence: TGTGCCAGTAGCCCCGGACAGGGCCGTTCCTACGAGCAGTACTTC. This codes for CASSPGQGRSYEQYF.

This clonotype was found a few times. The chain employs TRBV11-2 and TRBJ1-1; no definite D call. This CDR3 is built from 15 residues. The germline gives CDR1 SGHAT, CDR2 FQNNGV. V dropped 0 bases and J dropped 1 base, with 9 bases sitting between them. The CDR3 sequence: CASSLDGSWNTEAFF. The CDR3 coding sequence is TGTGCCAGCAGCTTAGATGGTAGTTGGAACACTGAAGCTTTCTTT.

This clonotype was observed a handful of times. The CDR3 DNA is TGTGCCACCAGTGAGTTGGGCGACAGGAGAGCATCAGGGCAGCCCCAGCATTTT. Protein product: CATSELGDRRASGQPQHF. V gene TRBV24-1 combines with J gene TRBJ1-5; a weak D match, TRBD1 (6 bases). This CDR3 comprises 18 residues. Trimming shortened V by 4 bases and J by 7 bases, and 25 bases separated the two germline ends. The germline gives CDR1 KGHDR, CDR2 SFDVKD.